The 13 T cell receptor beta chains listed next were all sequenced from one sample in a study of cytomegalovirus exposure and HLA in healthy donors. Primers for the PCR totalled 60 Vbeta and 13 Jbeta. Measured with immunoSEQ multiplex PCR; TCRdb has only the in-frame clones, and not every one. The data show about 250,000 clones, roughly 80% seen once. The sample comprised PBMCs. The receptors come from a girl aged 2 to 9 in good health and CMV-seronegative.

As to this clone: At one of its ends the junction is not consistent with the germline gene, which may arise from a read error. V gene TRBV4-1 combines with J gene TRBJ1-5; 9 bases line up with TRBD1. CDR1 and CDR2 (germline): MGHRA, YSYEKL. This CDR3 region has 13 residues. CDR3 loop: CASSQDRGQPQHF. In DNA form, the CDR3 reads TGTGCCAGCAGCCAAGACAGGGGGCAGCCCCAGCATTTT.

This sequence joins TRBV2 and TRBJ2-1; a weak D match, TRBD1 (5 bases). The CDR3 totals 13 residues. Germline V gene data show CDR1 as SNHLY and CDR2 as FYNNEI. Trimming pared 11 bases from V and 10 bases from J, leaving 21 bases between. DNA for the CDR3: TGTGCCGCCCGGACAAATTATGTCGGCGAGCAGTTCTTC. Its protein product is CAARTNYVGEQFF.

This clone was counted between two and nine times. The chain links TRBV6-5 to TRBJ1-4, with 10 bases lining up with TRBD1. CDR1 is MNHEY and CDR2 is SVGAGI in the germline V gene. V lost 9 bases and J lost 7; bases outside the gene matches: 5. The CDR3 totals 13 residues. The CDR3 reads CASRQGAGEKLFF. The DNA for the CDR3 is TGTGCCAGTAGACAGGGGGCGGGTGAAAAACTGTTTTTT.

This clone has just a few counts. This chain links TRBV6-1 with TRBJ2-5, with D possibly matching TRBD1 (5 bases). Trimming pared 5 bases from V and 4 bases from J, leaving 11 bases between. There are 13 residues in the CDR3. Germline assignment: CDR1 MNHNS and CDR2 SASEGT. The CDR3 sequence: CASSPQGVETQYF. DNA for the CDR3: TGTGCCAGCAGTCCTCAGGGTGTAGAGACCCAGTACTTC.

The chain links TRBV7-9 to TRBJ2-7; 9 bases are a match to TRBD2. Germline loops: CDR1 SEHNR, CDR2 FQNEAQ (reference sequence). J lost 0 bases, V lost 4 bases, and 1 base had no gene match. The CDR3 runs to 14 residues. CDR3 bases: TGTGCCAGCAGCTCGACTAGCGGCTCCTACGAGCAGTACTTC. Translating gives CASSSTSGSYEQYF.

The genes are TRBV28 and TRBJ1-3; 7 nucleotides agree with TRBD1. V lost 2 bases and J lost 2; bases outside the gene matches: 0. This CDR3 region has 14 residues. Germline V CDR1 and CDR2: MDHEN, SYDVKM. The CDR3 bases are TGTGCCAGCAGTTTAAGGGGGCCTGGAAACACCATATATTTT. Translating it yields CASSLRGPGNTIYF.

V and J are TRBV2 and TRBJ2-7; the D is unclear. The CDR3 contains 11 residues. Germline CDR1 is SNHLY and CDR2 is FYNNEI. V was shortened by 6 bases and J by 3 bases, with 6 bases between the two germline ends. In DNA, the CDR3 is TGTGCCAGCAGAGAGAACTACGAGCAGTACTTC. Amino acids: CASRENYEQYF.

The chain recombines TRBV28 with TRBJ2-7; possibly TRBD1 for D (6 bases). This CDR3 contains 16 residues. CDR1 is MDHEN, CDR2 SYDVKM, per germline. The germline V and J ends were trimmed by 2 bases and 3 bases, with 17 bases remaining between them. CDR3 sequence reads: CASSLPASGHSYEQYF. CDR3 nucleotide sequence: TGTGCCAGCAGTTTACCGGCCTCGGGACATAGCTACGAGCAGTACTTC.

The chain employs TRBV5-1 and TRBJ1-6; tentative D call: TRBD1 (6 bases). The CDR3 is 16 amino acids. Trimming took 9 bases from V and 14 from J, leaving 30 bases between them. CDR1 and CDR2 from the germline V gene are SGHRS and YFSETQ. The CDR3 DNA reads TGCGCCACCGCTTATGGACAGCCCAGGGAGGGATTCACCCTCCACTTT. As protein: CATAYGQPREGFTLHF.

The chain links TRBV7-6 to TRBJ2-7; 10 bases are a match to TRBD1. Trimming took 5 bases from V and 5 from J; bases not matched to a gene: 3. Germline CDR1 and CDR2: SGHVS and FNYEAQ. The CDR3 consists of 13 residues. The CDR3 nucleotides are TGTGCCAGCAGCCAGACAGGGGGCAACGAGCAGTACTTC. The encoded protein is CASSQTGGNEQYF.

The chain joins TRBV5-6 to TRBJ2-7; TRBD1 matches 9 bases. The germline V gene has CDR1 SGHDT and CDR2 YYEEEE. This CDR3 has 16 residues. J lost 5 bases, V lost 4 bases, and 13 bases had no gene match. CDR3 residues: CASSQTATGGKNEQYF. The CDR3 nucleotides are TGTGCCAGCAGCCAGACGGCTACAGGGGGCAAAAACGAGCAGTACTTC.

V is TRBV4-1 and J is TRBJ1-5; 7 bases fit TRBD1. CDR3 size: 18 residues. Germline CDR1 is MGHRA and CDR2 is YSYEKL. V trimming: 1 base; J trimming: 1 base; junction bases outside the gene matches: 10. This chain's CDR3 is CASSQGRIQGQSNQPQHF. CDR3 nucleotides: TGCGCCAGCAGCCAAGGGAGGATACAGGGACAGAGCAATCAGCCCCAGCATTTT.

This chain links TRBV6-1 with TRBJ2-1; 9 nucleotides agree with TRBD2. The CDR3 has 19 residues. With 0 bases clipped from V and 4 bases from J, the junction kept 13 bases outside the gene matches. CDR1 and CDR2 from the germline V gene are MNHNS and SASEGT. CDR3 in amino acids: CASSEADGTSWGIYNEQFF. The CDR3 DNA follows: TGTGCCAGCAGTGAAGCGGACGGGACTAGCTGGGGTATATACAATGAGCAGTTCTTC.